A selection of T cell receptor beta chains follows, all from one sample in a study of T cell responses to AZD1222 COVID-19 vaccine. Sequencing was performed with immunoSEQ multiplex PCR; in TCRdb, only in-frame clones are kept and a portion is missing. The data hold about 110,000 clones, with more than 70% observed a single time. Specimen: peripheral blood, collected on day 0 of MenACWY control vaccination. Receptors originate from an adult in good health. Both conserved end residues are part of each CDR3. Fields, in order: clone size, D gene, V gene, J gene, CDR3 protein, CDR3 DNA. A D gene is named only where the DNA matches it firmly. Not all rows give a size; the values are once, few, many and, for expanded clones, a class.

>NA|NA|TRBV19|TRBJ1-1
CASSIIGGGTEAFF
TGTGCCAGTAGTATCATCGGGGGCGGAACTGAAGCTTTCTTT
>NA|NA|TRBV28|TRBJ2-7
CASTSQSYEQYF
TGTGCCAGCACTAGTCAGAGCTACGAGCAGTACTTC
>NA|NA|TRBV21-1|TRBJ1-4
CASSKRVFRDRCEKLFF
TGTGCCAGCAGCAAAAGGGTTTTCCGGGACAGATGTGAGAAACTGTTTTTT
>NA|NA|TRBV7-2|TRBJ2-7
CASSLQTGTSYEQYF
TGTGCCAGCAGCCTACAAACCGGGACATCCTACGAGCAGTACTTC
>NA|NA|TRBV6-5|TRBJ1-5
CASSPYSNQPQHF
TGTGCCAGCAGTCCTTATAGCAATCAGCCCCAGCATTTT
>NA|NA|TRBV11-1|TRBJ1-1
CASSPRTVRNTEAFF
TGTGCCAGCAGCCCGAGGACAGTTAGGAACACTGAAGCTTTCTTT
>NA|NA|TRBV6-5|TRBJ2-3
CASSYRDGRPGTQYF
TGTGCCAGCAGTTACCGGGACGGCCGTCCGGGTACGCAGTATTTT
>once|NA|TRBV19|TRBJ1-5
CASSIARDSNQPQHF
TGTGCCAGTAGTATTGCCAGGGATAGCAATCAGCCCCAGCATTTT
>NA|NA|TRBV10-3|TRBJ1-3
CAISESGASDTIYF
TGTGCCATCAGTGAATCAGGGGCTTCTGACACCATATATTTT
>few|NA|TRBV2|TRBJ1-1
CASSEGGHTEAFF
TGTGCCAGCAGTGAAGGGGGCCACACTGAAGCTTTCTTT